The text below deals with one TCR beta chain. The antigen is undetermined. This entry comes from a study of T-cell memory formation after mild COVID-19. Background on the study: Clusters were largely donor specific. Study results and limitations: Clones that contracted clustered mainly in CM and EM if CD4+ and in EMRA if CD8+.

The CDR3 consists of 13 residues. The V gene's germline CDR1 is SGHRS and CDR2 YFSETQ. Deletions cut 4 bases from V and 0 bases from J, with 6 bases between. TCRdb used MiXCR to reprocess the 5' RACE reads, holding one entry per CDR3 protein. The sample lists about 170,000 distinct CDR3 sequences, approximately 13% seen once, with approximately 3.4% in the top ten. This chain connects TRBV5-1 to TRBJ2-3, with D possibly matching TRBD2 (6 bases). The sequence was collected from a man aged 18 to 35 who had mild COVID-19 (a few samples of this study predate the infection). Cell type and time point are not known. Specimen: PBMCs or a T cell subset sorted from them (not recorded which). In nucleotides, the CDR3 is TGCGCCAGCAGCGGGGGGAGCACAGATACGCAGTATTTT. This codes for CASSGGSTDTQYF.